A selection of T cell receptor beta chains follows, all from one sample in a study of immune evolution from preneoplasia to lung adenocarcinoma. Assay: immunoSEQ multiplex PCR; the TCRdb copy retains only in-frame clones and omits some. The sample lists 6,500 to 10,000 clones, 81% occurring once. Sequencing was performed on FFPE invasive lung adenocarcinoma tissue. Receptor source: a person aged 45-60 years with lung adenocarcinoma. The CDR3 runs from the conserved cysteine through the conserved F or W. The D gene is left open where the match is weak.

cdr3_aa,cdr3_nt,v_call,j_call,d_call
CASSLSTGGTEAFF,TGTGCCAGCAGTTTGTCGACAGGGGGCACTGAAGCTTTCTTT,TRBV28,TRBJ1-1,TRBD1
CASSLGPGPQHF,TGTGCCAGCAGCTTAGGGCCCGGGCCCCAGCATTTT,TRBV13,TRBJ1-5,-
CASSEPGDHTGELFF,TGTGCCAGCAGTGAGCCAGGGGATCACACCGGGGAGCTGTTTTTT,TRBV28,TRBJ2-2,-
CASSTGQVGEKLFF,TGTGCCAGCAGTACGGGACAGGTGGGCGAAAAACTGTTTTTT,TRBV28,TRBJ1-4,TRBD1
CAWRQEGVGYGYTF,TGTGCCTGGAGACAAGAGGGGGTTGGCTATGGCTACACCTTC,TRBV30,TRBJ1-2,-
CASRVTSGEYNEQFF,TGTGCCAGCAGGGTAACTAGCGGGGAATACAATGAGCAGTTCTTC,TRBV28,TRBJ2-1,TRBD2
CASSPGVINYGYTF,TGTGCCAGCAGCCCCGGGGTCATAAACTATGGCTACACCTTC,TRBV11-2,TRBJ1-2,-
CASSSSGSPSYNEQFF,TGTGCCAGTAGTTCTAGCGGGAGCCCCTCCTACAATGAGCAGTTCTTC,TRBV19,TRBJ2-1,TRBD2
CASSEFLSGGNQPQHF,TGTGCCAGCAGTGAATTTCTTTCGGGCGGCAATCAGCCCCAGCATTTT,TRBV6-1,TRBJ1-5,-
CASSLELAGVNEQFF,TGTGCCAGCAGCTTGGAACTAGCGGGGGTGAATGAGCAGTTCTTC,TRBV7-3,TRBJ2-1,TRBD2